A selection of T cell receptor beta chains follows, all from one sample in a study of T cell responses to AZD1222 COVID-19 vaccine. Only in-frame clones appear in the TCRdb table, and some are missing; sequencing was by immunoSEQ multiplex PCR. This table holds 95,000 to 150,000 clones, about 90% found once. Sample: peripheral blood, taken on day 0 of AZD1222 vaccination. The receptors stem from an adult in good health. The CDR3 runs from the conserved cysteine through the conserved F or W. D genes are given only for firm matches. Not all rows give a size; the values are once, few, many and, for expanded clones, a class.

D: -
V: TRBV6-5
J: TRBJ1-2
size: once
DNA: TGTGCCAGCAGTTACTCTGGCACCTCCGGAGGCTACACCTTC
CDR3: CASSYSGTSGGYTF

D: -
V: TRBV28
J: TRBJ1-2
size: -
DNA: TGTGCCAGCAGTTTAGGAGGGCGCCCTTATGGCTACACCTTC
CDR3: CASSLGGRPYGYTF

D: -
V: TRBV15
J: TRBJ2-1
size: -
DNA: TGTGCCACCAGCAGCATAAAGACCACCTACAATGAGCAGTTCTTC
CDR3: CATSSIKTTYNEQFF

D: TRBD1
V: TRBV14
J: TRBJ1-2
size: -
DNA: TGTGCCAGCAGCCAACACCGGGACAGGGAAAGGAGCTACACCTTC
CDR3: CASSQHRDRERSYTF

D: -
V: TRBV5-4
J: TRBJ1-2
size: -
DNA: TGTGCCAGCAGCTTATTTGACACAGGGAACTATGGCTACACCTTC
CDR3: CASSLFDTGNYGYTF

D: -
V: TRBV6-5
J: TRBJ1-5
size: once
DNA: TGTGCCAGCATCGCTAATCAGCCCCAGCATTTT
CDR3: CASIANQPQHF

D: TRBD1
V: TRBV4-3
J: TRBJ2-1
size: -
DNA: TGCGCCAGCAGCCAAGATTGGTTGTGGGGACAGGGAGGATTGGCAGCCTACAATGAGCAGTTCTTC
CDR3: CASSQDWLWGQGGLAAYNEQFF

D: TRBD1
V: TRBV9
J: TRBJ2-7
size: -
DNA: TGTGCCAGCAGCCCTTCGGCGGGACAGGGATTTGGAGAGCAGTACTTC
CDR3: CASSPSAGQGFGEQYF

D: TRBD2
V: TRBV6-2/TRBV6-3
J: TRBJ2-3
size: -
DNA: TGTGCCAGCAGTAGACCGGGACTAGCGGAGGATACGCAGTATTTT
CDR3: CASSRPGLAEDTQYF

D: -
V: TRBV7-9
J: TRBJ1-2
size: -
DNA: TGTGCCAGCAGCTTAGGTACCTATGGCTACACCTTC
CDR3: CASSLGTYGYTF

D: -
V: TRBV29-1
J: TRBJ2-3
size: -
DNA: TGCAGCGTTGAATACGGTACAGATACGCAGTATTTT
CDR3: CSVEYGTDTQYF

D: -
V: TRBV19
J: TRBJ1-3
size: once
DNA: TGTGCCACCGGCGCGCCCAGCTCTGGAAACACCATATATTTT
CDR3: CATGAPSSGNTIYF

D: TRBD1
V: TRBV12-3/TRBV12-4
J: TRBJ1-2
size: -
DNA: TGTGCCAGCAGTGCTCAGGGGGCGGGTGGCTACACCTTC
CDR3: CASSAQGAGGYTF

D: -
V: TRBV12-5
J: TRBJ2-3
size: -
DNA: TGTGCTAGTGGCCCAGGGGATGGTAGGGATACGCAGTATTTT
CDR3: CASGPGDGRDTQYF

D: TRBD1
V: TRBV6-5
J: TRBJ1-1
size: -
DNA: TGTGCCAGCAGTTACCCGGGACAGTCCATGAACACTGAAGCTTTCTTT
CDR3: CASSYPGQSMNTEAFF

D: -
V: TRBV2
J: TRBJ1-2
size: -
DNA: TGTGCCAGACCCAACAGGGAAAACTATGGCTACACCTTC
CDR3: CARPNRENYGYTF

D: -
V: TRBV6-4
J: TRBJ2-1
size: -
DNA: TGTGCCAGCAGTGAGGCTAGCGACGCCTACAATGAGCAGTTCTTC
CDR3: CASSEASDAYNEQFF

D: TRBD1
V: TRBV11-2
J: TRBJ2-1
size: -
DNA: TGTGCCAGCAGCTTCGGGACAGGGTTCGATGAGCAGTTCTTC
CDR3: CASSFGTGFDEQFF

D: -
V: TRBV12-5
J: TRBJ1-6
size: -
DNA: TGTGCTAGTGGTTTTGGGGGGGGGACGGAAAATTCACCCCTCCACTTT
CDR3: CASGFGGGTENSPLHF

D: TRBD1
V: TRBV27
J: TRBJ2-7
size: -
DNA: TGTGCCAGCAGTTATGTTCCAGGGGGCATGAACGAGCAGTACTTC
CDR3: CASSYVPGGMNEQYF

D: -
V: TRBV9
J: TRBJ2-7
size: -
DNA: TGTGCCAGCAGCGTAGCTTGGGCAGGGAATGAGCAGTACTTC
CDR3: CASSVAWAGNEQYF

D: TRBD1
V: TRBV6-5
J: TRBJ1-6
size: -
DNA: TGTGCCAGCAGTCCGAGACAGGGGGCGAATTCACCCCTCCACTTT
CDR3: CASSPRQGANSPLHF

D: -
V: TRBV4-1
J: TRBJ2-7
size: -
DNA: TGCGCCAGCAGCCAGCCCTTTTCGGACGAGCAGTACTTC
CDR3: CASSQPFSDEQYF

D: TRBD1
V: TRBV5-1
J: TRBJ2-7
size: -
DNA: TGCGCCAGCAGCTTGAGCCCCGGACAGGGATACTACGAGCAGTACTTC
CDR3: CASSLSPGQGYYEQYF

D: -
V: TRBV5-1
J: TRBJ2-6
size: -
DNA: TGCGCCAGCACCAAGGCTGTCGGAACCTTCTCTGGGGCCAACGTCCTGACTTTC
CDR3: CASTKAVGTFSGANVLTF

D: -
V: TRBV19
J: TRBJ1-1
size: -
DNA: TGTGCCAGTACCCCCAGCGACAGGAAGGGGACTGAAGCTTTCTTT
CDR3: CASTPSDRKGTEAFF

D: TRBD1
V: TRBV5-1
J: TRBJ2-7
size: -
DNA: TGCGCCAGCAGCTTGGCTATAGGACAGGGATCTGGCGAGCAGTACTTC
CDR3: CASSLAIGQGSGEQYF

D: -
V: TRBV5-1
J: TRBJ2-5
size: -
DNA: TGCGCCAGCAGCACCGAACAGGGCGGTGAGACCCAGTACTTC
CDR3: CASSTEQGGETQYF

D: TRBD1
V: TRBV7-8
J: TRBJ1-5
size: -
DNA: TGTGCCAGCAGCACGACAGGGGGCACTCAGCCCCAGCATTTT
CDR3: CASSTTGGTQPQHF

D: -
V: TRBV28
J: TRBJ2-7
size: -
DNA: TGTGCCACTGAAGCCATCGGGGGTACCATAGGCTACGAGCAGTACTTC
CDR3: CATEAIGGTIGYEQYF

D: TRBD1
V: TRBV9
J: TRBJ1-2
size: -
DNA: TGTGCCAGCAGCCCCTCACCCCGGGACAGGGTCCCCGTCTATGGCTACACCTTC
CDR3: CASSPSPRDRVPVYGYTF

D: TRBD2
V: TRBV27
J: TRBJ2-1
size: -
DNA: TGTGCCAGCAGTCCCACGACTAGCGGGGCTAGCAATGAGCAGTTCTTC
CDR3: CASSPTTSGASNEQFF

D: -
V: TRBV27
J: TRBJ2-7
size: once
DNA: TGTGCCAGCGTCTCCCCTTCTAGGCACGAGCAGTACTTC
CDR3: CASVSPSRHEQYF

D: -
V: TRBV20-1
J: TRBJ2-3
size: -
DNA: TGCAGTGCTAACTGGAAGAAAACGCAGTATTTT
CDR3: CSANWKKTQYF

D: -
V: TRBV3-1/TRBV3-2
J: TRBJ2-1
size: few
DNA: TGTGCCAGCAGCCAATCGTTCCGCGTAGGCGACAATGAGCAGTTCTTC
CDR3: CASSQSFRVGDNEQFF

D: TRBD1
V: TRBV5-1
J: TRBJ1-2
size: -
DNA: TGCGCCAGCAGCCCGGGACAGGGTGAGAACTATGGCTACACCTTC
CDR3: CASSPGQGENYGYTF

D: TRBD1
V: TRBV28
J: TRBJ2-7
size: -
DNA: TGTGCCAGCAAGGGGACAGGGAGTAAAGGGTACTTC
CDR3: CASKGTGSKGYF

D: TRBD2
V: TRBV14
J: TRBJ2-1
size: -
DNA: TGTGCCAGCAGCGGACTAGCGGGCTCCCCCTACAATGAGCAGTTCTTC
CDR3: CASSGLAGSPYNEQFF